This TCR beta chain was sequenced in a study of CD8 T cells in ankylosing spondylitis. The study's findings and limits: A TCR beta motif made of fewer than ten highly homologous variants seemed typical of ankylosing spondylitis blood. Enrichment of disease-linked clones was reportedly significant in matched ankylosing spondylitis synovial fluid.

With respect to this clonotype: Its target is not known.

For TCR beta, libraries came from quantitative 5'-RACE with molecular barcodes. TCRdb called the 5' RACE reads again in MiXCR, with one record for every CDR3 protein. The repertoire holds roughly 470,000 distinct CDR3 sequences, roughly a quarter seen once, with 0.89% in the top ten. There are 18 residues in the CDR3. Losses at the gene ends were 0 bases for V and 8 bases for J; bases not matched to a gene: 16. Germline-derived CDR1 and CDR2 are SNHLY and FYNNEI. Sequencing was performed on blood, either unsorted or a sorted T cell fraction (not recorded which). The origin of this receptor is a male donor with ankylosing spondylitis. The rearrangement uses TRBV2 and TRBJ2-1, with 7 bases aligning to TRBD2. The CDR3 coding sequence is TGTGCCAGCAGTGAAGCCTTACGGCGGGAGAGTCTTGGCGATGAGCAGTTCTTC. Translating it yields CASSEALRRESLGDEQFF.